What follows describes a single T cell receptor (beta chain). Its specificity is unknown. TCRdb processed the 5' RACE reads anew with MiXCR; each CDR3 protein has one entry. The data hold some 130,000 distinct CDR3 sequences, with around 13% observed a single time. Trimming removed 6 bases at V and 2 bases at J, with 8 bases between. Germline V gene data show CDR1 as MNHEY and CDR2 as SMNVEV (reference sequence). CDR3 length equals 13 residues. This specimen comes from a study of CD8 T cells in ankylosing spondylitis. The study, taken as a whole, reports: There was a TCR beta motif, made of several highly homologous variants, that appeared characteristic of ankylosing spondylitis blood.

The J gene is TRBJ2-1, the V gene TRBV27; possible D gene TRBD2, 5 bases. Sequenced: blood, either unsorted or a sorted T cell fraction (not recorded which). The TCR comes from a female donor with ankylosing spondylitis or in good health (not recorded which). This CDR3 reads CASRRAPYNEQFF. The CDR3 DNA reads TGTGCCAGCAGGAGGGCCCCCTACAATGAGCAGTTCTTC.